This is a list of T cell receptor beta chains from one sample in a study of T cell responses to AZD1222 COVID-19 vaccine. Profiling relied on immunoSEQ multiplex PCR, and the TCRdb table lists in-frame clones only, not all of them. The profile covers some 150,000 clones, with just over 90% appearing a single time and about 9.1% taken by the ten largest. This sample comprised peripheral blood, obtained on day 0 of AZD1222 vaccination. The origin of the receptors is an adult in good health. Both conserved end residues are part of each CDR3. Each record gives: J gene, D gene, clone size, V gene, CDR3 protein, CDR3 DNA. A D gene is named only where the DNA matches it firmly. The listing skips clone size in some rows; elsewhere it reads once, few, many or a size class.

TRBJ2-2	NA	NA	TRBV24-1	CATSDTNTGELFF	TGTGCCACCAGTGACACGAACACCGGGGAGCTGTTTTTT
TRBJ1-5	NA	NA	TRBV19	CASNIGRAGNQPQHF	TGTGCCAGTAACATAGGAAGGGCAGGCAATCAGCCCCAGCATTTT
TRBJ1-2	NA	once	TRBV6-1	CASSEPGAVGYTF	TGTGCCAGCAGTGAGCCGGGGGCGGTTGGCTACACCTTC
TRBJ1-2	NA	NA	TRBV7-2	CASSLDGRNYGYTF	TGTGCCAGCAGCTTAGACGGCAGAAACTATGGCTACACCTTC
TRBJ2-2	NA	NA	TRBV29-1	CSVVMENTGELFF	TGCAGCGTTGTAATGGAGAACACCGGGGAGCTGTTTTTT
TRBJ1-1	NA	NA	TRBV7-8	CASSTTVLNTEAFF	TGTGCCAGCAGCACGACAGTTTTGAACACTGAAGCTTTCTTT
TRBJ2-3	NA	NA	TRBV7-9	CASSRLVSDHTDTQYF	TGTGCCAGCAGCCGATTGGTATCGGACCACACAGATACGCAGTATTTT
TRBJ2-7	NA	NA	TRBV7-2	CASSPQTGAAYEQYF	TGTGCCAGCAGCCCACAAACGGGGGCCGCCTACGAGCAGTACTTC
TRBJ2-7	NA	NA	TRBV27	CASSSPGNSVLQPAYYEQYF	TGTGCCAGCAGTTCCCCAGGGAACTCTGTTCTTCAACCCGCCTACTACGAGCAGTACTTC
TRBJ1-2	TRBD1	NA	TRBV28	CASSLGPIQGSRDGYTF	TGTGCCAGCAGTTTAGGACCGATACAGGGGAGTAGGGATGGCTACACCTTC
TRBJ1-1	NA	NA	TRBV6-1	CASSEGQVGALNTEAFF	TGTGCCAGCAGTGAAGGACAGGTTGGGGCCTTGAACACTGAAGCTTTCTTT
TRBJ1-6	NA	NA	TRBV19	CASSHGPRYNSPLHF	TGTGCCAGTAGTCATGGACCGAGGTATAATTCACCCCTCCACTTT
TRBJ1-1	TRBD1	NA	TRBV27	CASRWGQSNTEAFF	TGTGCCAGCAGATGGGGACAGTCGAACACTGAAGCTTTCTTT
TRBJ2-5	NA	NA	TRBV4-2	CASSQGPEWGETQYF	TGTGCCAGCAGCCAAGGTCCGGAATGGGGTGAGACCCAGTACTTC
TRBJ1-1	NA	NA	TRBV7-8	CASSLAEGNTEAFF	TGTGCCAGCAGCTTAGCGGAGGGGAACACTGAAGCTTTCTTT
TRBJ2-7	NA	NA	TRBV19	CASSIARASEQYF	TGTGCCAGTAGTATCGCCAGGGCAAGCGAGCAGTACTTC
TRBJ2-7	TRBD1	NA	TRBV5-6	CASRLTGGKYEQYF	TGTGCCAGCAGACTGACAGGGGGCAAGTACGAGCAGTACTTC
TRBJ1-1	NA	NA	TRBV3-1/TRBV3-2	CASSQDWGRNTEAFF	TGTGCCAGCAGCCAAGATTGGGGGAGAAACACTGAAGCTTTCTTT
TRBJ1-6	NA	NA	TRBV4-1	CASSQDAGGRRNSPLHF	TGCGCCAGCAGCCAAGATGCCGGGGGGCGGAGGAATTCACCCCTCCACTTT
TRBJ2-2	NA	NA	TRBV10-2	CASSETLAGELFF	TGCGCCAGCAGTGAGACCCTAGCCGGGGAGCTGTTTTTT
TRBJ1-4	NA	NA	TRBV30	CAWRSVRSDEKLFF	TGTGCCTGGAGATCAGTAAGGTCGGATGAAAAACTGTTTTTT
TRBJ1-5	NA	NA	TRBV12-3/TRBV12-4	CASAPFNQPQHF	TGTGCCAGCGCCCCGTTCAATCAGCCCCAGCATTTT
TRBJ2-1	NA	NA	TRBV7-3	CASSYGQNEQFF	TGTGCCAGCAGCTACGGACAGAATGAGCAGTTCTTC
TRBJ1-2	TRBD1	few	TRBV9	CASSPGQSLFYGYTF	TGTGCCAGCAGCCCGGGACAGAGCCTTTTCTATGGCTACACCTTC
TRBJ2-7	NA	NA	TRBV2	CASSEYRGYEQYF	TGTGCCAGCAGTGAGTATAGGGGCTACGAGCAGTACTTC
TRBJ1-1	NA	NA	TRBV7-8	CASSRPSRMNTEAFF	TGTGCCAGCAGCCGACCGTCGAGGATGAACACTGAAGCTTTCTTT